The 3 T cell receptor beta chains given below trace back to one sample, sequenced in a study of identical twins (TCRdb year 2016). The library was generated by 5' RACE. Sequencing instrument: Illumina HiSeq 2000. Clones were called with MiXCR by TCRdb after fastp trimmed the public reads at Q25, and only in-frame beta chains were retained. CDR3 protein duplicates are merged, each entry listing the most common genes and DNA. The sample data list some 270,000 distinct CDR3 sequences, and about 8.9% of these were observed just once. The ten top clones hold approximately 3% of the sample. This same sample was also part of a study on yellow fever vaccine responses in identical twins.

The sequenced sample was CD8+ T cells sorted from blood. These receptors were obtained from a young woman in good health.

This clonotype was counted between two and nine times. This chain connects TRBV27 to TRBJ2-3; D is unclear. The CDR3 is made up of 12 amino acids. CDR1 is MNHEY, CDR2 SMNVEV, per germline (reference sequence). Trimming took 4 bases from V and 2 from J, leaving 4 bases between them. CDR3 region: CASSSYTDTQYF. CDR3 DNA: TGTGCCAGCAGTTCTTACACAGATACGCAGTATTTT.

This sequence joins TRBV6-1 and TRBJ2-3; 12 bases match TRBD2. Germline assignment: CDR1 MNHNS and CDR2 SASEGT. The CDR3 extends over 14 amino acids. The V gene end was trimmed by 10 bases and the J gene end by 3 bases; junction bases not matched to a gene: 5. Here the CDR3 reads CATRTSGTTDTQYF. The DNA for the CDR3 is TGTGCCACCCGGACTAGCGGGACAACAGATACGCAGTATTTT.

This clonotype was seen ten or more times. The chain employs TRBV7-9 and TRBJ2-1; D gene uncertain. This CDR3 has 13 amino acids. The germline CDR1 and CDR2 sequences are SEHNR and FQNEAQ (reference sequence). Trimming pared 0 bases from V and 10 bases from J, leaving 10 bases between. CDR3 protein: CASSLAQADEQFF. The CDR3, as DNA: TGTGCCAGCAGCTTAGCGCAGGCTGACGAGCAGTTCTTC.